A selection of T cell receptor beta chains follows, all from one sample in a study of shared clonotypes between healthy human individuals. Profiled with immunoSEQ multiplex PCR; TCRdb holds only in-frame clones, not every one. Of hundreds of thousands of clones listed, around 90% were seen once; the top ten hold nearly 25%. Sequencing input: naive CD8+ T cells sorted from blood. These receptors were collected from a man aged 30 to 39 in good health. Both conserved end residues are trimmed from each CDR3. Each record gives: CDR3 protein, D gene, V gene. The D gene is left open where the match is weak.

cdr3_aa: ASSEGQDITYEQY; d_call: -; v_call: TRBV2
cdr3_aa: ASSLFGDTNTGELF; d_call: -; v_call: TRBV5-1
cdr3_aa: ASSLWGAEDEQF; d_call: -; v_call: TRBV11-2
cdr3_aa: ASRTYHSSYNEQF; d_call: -; v_call: TRBV28
cdr3_aa: ASSLYGAQETQY; d_call: -; v_call: TRBV27
cdr3_aa: ASSKPDRVDKGPGELF; d_call: -; v_call: TRBV21-1
cdr3_aa: ASSPLAGSYNEQF; d_call: TRBD2; v_call: TRBV5-4
cdr3_aa: ASSKRTSGRSLRTDTQY; d_call: TRBD2; v_call: TRBV7-2
cdr3_aa: ASSDKQGGYGYT; d_call: -; v_call: TRBV2
cdr3_aa: ASSLEGPDTQY; d_call: -; v_call: TRBV7-8
cdr3_aa: ASSSVHWTVNTGELF; d_call: -; v_call: TRBV11-2
cdr3_aa: ASSLLAQGGDGYT; d_call: -; v_call: TRBV7-2
cdr3_aa: ASSQSAIRYEQY; d_call: -; v_call: TRBV16
cdr3_aa: SVEGTSGTYEQY; d_call: TRBD2; v_call: TRBV29-1
cdr3_aa: ASSLNGGYEQY; d_call: -; v_call: TRBV13
cdr3_aa: ASSSLAGGSYEQY; d_call: TRBD2; v_call: TRBV13
cdr3_aa: ASSTGLAGVTYNEQF; d_call: TRBD2; v_call: TRBV19
cdr3_aa: ASSLGGSYEQY; d_call: -; v_call: TRBV27
cdr3_aa: AWSSGTGLSGRAQY; d_call: -; v_call: TRBV30
cdr3_aa: ASSPWGGLNTEAF; d_call: -; v_call: TRBV7-9
cdr3_aa: ASSFQGSAFYEQY; d_call: -; v_call: TRBV5-4
cdr3_aa: ASSVGVGTALNYGYT; d_call: TRBD1; v_call: TRBV9
cdr3_aa: ASSPKGSLSDEQY; d_call: -; v_call: TRBV6-1
cdr3_aa: ASSSRGQETQY; d_call: -; v_call: TRBV7-9
cdr3_aa: ASEPTGWSRGEQY; d_call: -; v_call: TRBV7-2
cdr3_aa: ASSYSGQGAGELF; d_call: TRBD1; v_call: TRBV6-6
cdr3_aa: ASSFGAGGLRTEAF; d_call: -; v_call: TRBV27
cdr3_aa: ASSLYTETSGQYEQF; d_call: TRBD2; v_call: TRBV7-8
cdr3_aa: SVEAVTAPEHYGYT; d_call: -; v_call: TRBV29-1
cdr3_aa: ASSKTGYETQY; d_call: -; v_call: TRBV7-6
cdr3_aa: ASSITPIGTSTNEQF; d_call: TRBD2; v_call: TRBV27
cdr3_aa: ASSSDRGPDEQY; d_call: TRBD1; v_call: TRBV7-2
cdr3_aa: ASRGQGAYEQY; d_call: TRBD1; v_call: TRBV2
cdr3_aa: SVGSAGSNQPQH; d_call: -; v_call: TRBV29-1
cdr3_aa: ASSPVVGDTQY; d_call: -; v_call: TRBV6-5
cdr3_aa: ASSLKDYSYEQY; d_call: -; v_call: TRBV5-4
cdr3_aa: ASSAGTGFYGYT; d_call: -; v_call: TRBV5-1